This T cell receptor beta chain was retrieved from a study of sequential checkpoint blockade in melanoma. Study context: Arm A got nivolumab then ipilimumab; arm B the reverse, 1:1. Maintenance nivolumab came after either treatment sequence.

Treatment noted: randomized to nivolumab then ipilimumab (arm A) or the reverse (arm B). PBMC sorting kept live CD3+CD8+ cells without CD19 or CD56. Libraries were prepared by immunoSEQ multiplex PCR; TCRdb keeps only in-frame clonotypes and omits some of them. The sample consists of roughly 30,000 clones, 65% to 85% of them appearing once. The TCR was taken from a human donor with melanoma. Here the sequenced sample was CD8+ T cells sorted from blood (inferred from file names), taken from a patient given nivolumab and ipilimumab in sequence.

CDR3 nucleotide sequence: TGCGCCAGCAGCCAAGATCAGTCAGGGGGCACTGAAGCTTTCTTT. It translates to CASSQDQSGGTEAFF. The V and J genes are TRBV4-3 and TRBJ1-1, with TRBD1 matching 7 bases. With V trimmed by 0 bases and J by 4 bases, 5 bases remained unmatched. This CDR3 is built from 15 residues. Germline lookup yields CDR1 LGHNA and CDR2 YSLEER.